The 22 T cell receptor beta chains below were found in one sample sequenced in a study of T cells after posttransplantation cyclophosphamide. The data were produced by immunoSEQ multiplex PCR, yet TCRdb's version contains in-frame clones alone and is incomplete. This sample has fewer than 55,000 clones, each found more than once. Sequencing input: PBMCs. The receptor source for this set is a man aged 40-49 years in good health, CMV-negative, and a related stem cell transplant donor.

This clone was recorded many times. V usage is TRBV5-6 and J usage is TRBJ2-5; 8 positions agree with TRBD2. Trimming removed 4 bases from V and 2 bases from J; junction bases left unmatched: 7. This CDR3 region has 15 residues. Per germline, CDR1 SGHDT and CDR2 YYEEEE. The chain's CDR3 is CASSPIAGRQETQYF. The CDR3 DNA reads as TGTGCCAGCAGCCCCATAGCGGGGAGACAAGAGACCCAGTACTTC.

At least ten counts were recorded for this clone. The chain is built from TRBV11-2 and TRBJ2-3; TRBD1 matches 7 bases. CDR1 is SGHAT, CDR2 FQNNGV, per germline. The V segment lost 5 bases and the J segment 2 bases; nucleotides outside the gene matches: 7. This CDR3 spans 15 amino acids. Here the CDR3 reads CASSPTGTDTDTQYF. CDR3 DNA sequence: TGTGCCAGCAGCCCCACCGGGACAGACACAGATACGCAGTATTTT.

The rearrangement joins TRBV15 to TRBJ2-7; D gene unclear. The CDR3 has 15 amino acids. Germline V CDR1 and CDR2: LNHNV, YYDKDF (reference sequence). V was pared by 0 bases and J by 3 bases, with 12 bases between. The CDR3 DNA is TGTGCCACCAGCAGAGATATGGGTTCGGGCTACGAGCAGTACTTC. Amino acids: CATSRDMGSGYEQYF.

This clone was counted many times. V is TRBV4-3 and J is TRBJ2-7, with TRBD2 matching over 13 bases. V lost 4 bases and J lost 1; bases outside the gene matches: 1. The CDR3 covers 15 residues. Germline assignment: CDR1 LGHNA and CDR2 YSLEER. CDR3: CASSRTSGSSYEQYV. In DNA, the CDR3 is TGCGCCAGCAGCCGGACTAGCGGGAGTTCCTACGAGCAGTACGTC.

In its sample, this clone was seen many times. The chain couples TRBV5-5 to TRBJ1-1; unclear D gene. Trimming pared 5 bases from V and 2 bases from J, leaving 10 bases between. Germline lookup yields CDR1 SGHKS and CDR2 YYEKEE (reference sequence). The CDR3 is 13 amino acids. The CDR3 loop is CASRGPSNTEAFF. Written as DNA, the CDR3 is TGTGCCAGCAGGGGCCCTTCAAACACTGAAGCTTTCTTT.

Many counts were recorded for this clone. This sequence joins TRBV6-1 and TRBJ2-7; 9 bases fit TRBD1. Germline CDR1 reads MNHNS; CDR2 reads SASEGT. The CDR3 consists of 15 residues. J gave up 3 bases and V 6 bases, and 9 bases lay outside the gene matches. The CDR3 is CASSAGTGFLYEQYV. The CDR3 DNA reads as TGTGCCAGCAGCGCAGGGACAGGGTTTCTCTACGAGCAGTACGTC.

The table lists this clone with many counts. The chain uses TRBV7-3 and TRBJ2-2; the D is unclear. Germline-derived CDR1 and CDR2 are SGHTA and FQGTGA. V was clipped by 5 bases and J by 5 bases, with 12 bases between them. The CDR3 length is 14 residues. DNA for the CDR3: TGTGCCAGCAGCCCCTCTGACGGGACCGGGGAGCTGTTTTTT. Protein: CASSPSDGTGELFF.

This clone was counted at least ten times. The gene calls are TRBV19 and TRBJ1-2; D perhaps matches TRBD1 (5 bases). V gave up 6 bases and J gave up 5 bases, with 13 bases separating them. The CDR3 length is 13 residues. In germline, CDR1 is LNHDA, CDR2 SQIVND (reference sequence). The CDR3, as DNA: TGTGCCAGTAGCCCCGACAGAATATATGGCTACACCTTC. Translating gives CASSPDRIYGYTF.

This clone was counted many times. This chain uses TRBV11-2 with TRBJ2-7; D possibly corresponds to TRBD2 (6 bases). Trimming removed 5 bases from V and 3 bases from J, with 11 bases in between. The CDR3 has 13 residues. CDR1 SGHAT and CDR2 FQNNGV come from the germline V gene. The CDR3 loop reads CASSQGLYYEQYV. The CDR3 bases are TGTGCCAGCAGCCAGGGACTCTACTACGAGCAGTACGTC.

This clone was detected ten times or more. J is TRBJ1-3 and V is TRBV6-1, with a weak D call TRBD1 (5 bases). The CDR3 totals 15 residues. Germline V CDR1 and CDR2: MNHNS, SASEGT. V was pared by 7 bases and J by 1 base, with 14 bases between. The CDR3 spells CASTPLGGSGNTIYF. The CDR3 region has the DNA TGTGCCAGCACCCCCCTCGGGGGGTCTGGAAACACCATATATTTT.

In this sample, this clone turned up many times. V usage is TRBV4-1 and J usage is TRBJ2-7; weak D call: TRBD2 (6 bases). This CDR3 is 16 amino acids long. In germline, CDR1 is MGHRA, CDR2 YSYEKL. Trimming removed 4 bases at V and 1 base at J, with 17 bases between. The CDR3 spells CASSLNRDGGSYEQYF. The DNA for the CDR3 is TGCGCCAGCAGCCTAAACCGGGACGGGGGTTCCTACGAGCAGTACTTC.

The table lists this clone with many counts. CDR3 in amino acids: CASSPTEETQYF. CDR3 DNA sequence: TGCGCCAGCAGCCCTACTGAAGAGACCCAGTACTTC. The chain uses TRBV5-1 and TRBJ2-5, with D unresolved. The CDR3 is made up of 12 amino acids. V lost 4 bases to trimming and J lost 3 bases, with 7 bases between them. Germline CDR1 reads SGHRS; CDR2 reads YFSETQ.

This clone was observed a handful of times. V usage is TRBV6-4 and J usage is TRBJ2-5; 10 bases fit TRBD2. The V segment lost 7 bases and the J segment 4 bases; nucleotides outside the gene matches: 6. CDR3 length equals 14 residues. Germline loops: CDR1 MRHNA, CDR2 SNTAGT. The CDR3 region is CASMQREGLETQYF. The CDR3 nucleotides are TGTGCCAGCATGCAGCGGGAGGGCCTAGAGACCCAGTACTTC.

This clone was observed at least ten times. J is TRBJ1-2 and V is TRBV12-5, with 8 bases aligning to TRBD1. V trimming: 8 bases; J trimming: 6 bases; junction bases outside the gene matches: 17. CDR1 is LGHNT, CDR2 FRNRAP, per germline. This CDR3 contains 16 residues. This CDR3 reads CASTVGQGGFGDGYTF. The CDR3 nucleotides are TGTGCTAGTACGGTCGGACAGGGAGGTTTTGGGGATGGCTACACCTTC.

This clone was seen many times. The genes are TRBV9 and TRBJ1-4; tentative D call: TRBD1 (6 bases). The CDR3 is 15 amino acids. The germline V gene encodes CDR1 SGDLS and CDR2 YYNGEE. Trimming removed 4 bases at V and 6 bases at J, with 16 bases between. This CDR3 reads CASSPTQGMHEKLFF. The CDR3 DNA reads TGTGCCAGCAGCCCGACCCAGGGGATGCATGAAAAACTGTTTTTT.

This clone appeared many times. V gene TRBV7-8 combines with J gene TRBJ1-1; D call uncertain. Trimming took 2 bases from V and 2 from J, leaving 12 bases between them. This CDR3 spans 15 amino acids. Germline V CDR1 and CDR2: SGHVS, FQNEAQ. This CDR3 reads CASSLKRQLNTEAFF. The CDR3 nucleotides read TGTGCCAGCAGCTTAAAGCGGCAGCTTAACACTGAAGCTTTCTTT. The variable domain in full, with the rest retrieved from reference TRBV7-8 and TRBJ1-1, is GAGVSQSPRYKVAKRGQDVALRCDPISGHVSLFWYQQALGQGPEFLTYFQNEAQLDKSGLPSDRFFAERPEGSVSTLKIQRTQQEDSAVYLCASSLKRQLNTEAFFGQGTRLTVV.

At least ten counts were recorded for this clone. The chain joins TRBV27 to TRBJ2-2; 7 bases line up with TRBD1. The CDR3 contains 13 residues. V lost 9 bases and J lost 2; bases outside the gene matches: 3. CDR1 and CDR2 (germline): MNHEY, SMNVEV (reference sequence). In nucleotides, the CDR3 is TGTGCCAGTAGACAGGGAAACACCGGGGAGCTGTTTTTT. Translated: CASRQGNTGELFF.

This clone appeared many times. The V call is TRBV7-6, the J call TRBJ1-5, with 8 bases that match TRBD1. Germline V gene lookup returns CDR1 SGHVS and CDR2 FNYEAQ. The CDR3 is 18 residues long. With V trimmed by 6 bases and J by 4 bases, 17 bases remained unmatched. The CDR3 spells CASSFSGQGSANNQPQHF. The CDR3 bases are TGTGCCAGCAGTTTCTCCGGACAGGGCTCAGCTAATAATCAGCCCCAGCATTTT.

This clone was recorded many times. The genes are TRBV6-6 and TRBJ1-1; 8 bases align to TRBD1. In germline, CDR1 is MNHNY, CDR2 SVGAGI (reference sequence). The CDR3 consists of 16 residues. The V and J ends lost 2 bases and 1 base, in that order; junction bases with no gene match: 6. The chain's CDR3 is CASSYPYDRGNTEAFF. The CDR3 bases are TGTGCCAGCAGTTACCCTTACGACAGGGGGAACACTGAAGCTTTCTTT.

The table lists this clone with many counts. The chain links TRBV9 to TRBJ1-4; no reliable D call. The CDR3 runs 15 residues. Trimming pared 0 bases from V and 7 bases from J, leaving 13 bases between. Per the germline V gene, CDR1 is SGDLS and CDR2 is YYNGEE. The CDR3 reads CASSVAGGRAEKLFF. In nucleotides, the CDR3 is TGTGCCAGCAGCGTAGCTGGCGGGAGGGCTGAAAAACTGTTTTTT.

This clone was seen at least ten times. The CDR3 is CASSFRAGLASADTQYF. The CDR3 nucleotides are TGTGCCAGCAGCTTCCGGGCGGGACTAGCGTCTGCAGATACGCAGTATTTT. The gene calls are TRBV5-5 and TRBJ2-3; the match to TRBD2 covers 10 bases. The V gene end was trimmed by 2 bases and the J gene end by 4 bases; junction bases not matched to a gene: 10. The CDR3 extends over 17 amino acids. Germline V gene lookup returns CDR1 SGHKS and CDR2 YYEKEE (reference sequence).

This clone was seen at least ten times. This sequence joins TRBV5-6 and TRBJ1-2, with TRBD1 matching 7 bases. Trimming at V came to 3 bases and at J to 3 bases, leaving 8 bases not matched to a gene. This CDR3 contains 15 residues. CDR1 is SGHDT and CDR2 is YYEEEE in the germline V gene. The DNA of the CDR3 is TGTGCCAGCAGCTCGGTGACAGGGAAGGACTATGGCTACACCTTC. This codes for CASSSVTGKDYGYTF.